This TCR beta chain was sequenced in a study of blood T cell repertoires in COVID-19. Trimming at V came to 1 base and at J to 5 bases, leaving 11 bases not matched to a gene. Germline V gene lookup returns CDR1 KGHSH and CDR2 LQKENI. The CDR3 runs 16 residues. Generated by immunoSEQ multiplex PCR, the TCRdb table keeps only in-frame clones and is missing some. The sample gives a few hundred thousand clones, less than 90% of which show up once; 2.5% to 3.5% is in the top ten. Participants, about 18 to 100 years old, spanned fewer than 25 US areas. Categorization into cohorts depended on clinical history that participants reported.

This chain uses TRBV18 with TRBJ2-7, with 7 bases matching TRBD1. This receptor was identified in a woman under 40 who had recovered from COVID-19. Sequencing input: PBMCs or T cells enriched from blood (not recorded which). DNA for the CDR3: TGTGCCAGCTCACCACAAGTACGACAGGGTTGGGACGAGCAGTACTTC. Translation gives CASSPQVRQGWDEQYF.